Below, 12 T cell receptor beta chains from the same sample are listed, as sequenced in a study of metastatic and nonmetastatic thyroid tumors. Patients underwent thyroid surgery, and none had received any treatment before it. TCRdb reassembled clones from the PCR reads with MiXCR. The sample comprises some 8,400 clones, about 45% of which are singletons, and 33% rests with the top ten. Sequencing input: tumor tissue. Receptors were obtained from a male donor with papillary thyroid cancer or a benign thyroid nodule (not recorded which). Some clones in this sample may be carry-over from other donors' samples.

The V gene is TRBV7-2, the J gene TRBJ2-7, with 9 bases aligning to TRBD2. The CDR3 spans 13 residues. The germline V gene encodes CDR1 SGHTA and CDR2 FQGNSA. The junction had 3 bases not matched to a gene; V was cut back by 3 bases and J by 6 bases. For the CDR3, the DNA is TGTGCCAGCAGCTTGGGACTAGCTGGCGAGCAGTACTTC. Encoded protein: CASSLGLAGEQYF.

The rearrangement uses TRBV20-1 and TRBJ2-7; D gene ambiguous. Trimming took off 3 bases at V and 2 bases at J, with 17 bases between the two ends. Germline V gene lookup returns CDR1 DFQATT and CDR2 SNEGSKA (reference sequence). The CDR3 is 15 amino acids. The CDR3 DNA reads as TGCAGTGCTAGCCCCCATGGTCGGTACCCCTACGAGCAGTACTTC. Its protein is CSASPHGRYPYEQYF.

This clone came up many times. The chain employs TRBV5-6 and TRBJ2-1; D may be TRBD1 (5 bases). With 0 bases removed from V and 0 bases from J, the gap between germline ends came to 7 bases. Germline V gives CDR1 SGHDT, CDR2 YYEEEE. The CDR3 is 15 residues long. This chain's CDR3 is CASSLGGSSYNEQFF. CDR3 coding DNA: TGTGCCAGCAGCTTGGGGGGCAGCTCCTACAATGAGCAGTTCTTC.

J is TRBJ2-7 and V is TRBV5-1; 9 nucleotides line up with TRBD2. Germline V gene data show CDR1 as SGHRS and CDR2 as YFSETQ. V shed 0 bases and J 5 bases; nucleotides not matched to a gene: 9. This CDR3 is 16 amino acids long. CDR3 in amino acids: CASSLDPSGMGDEQYF. CDR3 sequence (DNA): TGCGCCAGCAGCTTGGATCCTAGCGGGATGGGTGACGAGCAGTACTTC.

To note about this clone: The missing conserved phenylalanine or tryptophan at the end of this CDR3 makes a read error likely. It is unclear where the CDR3 begins or ends on the DNA, so no DNA is shown, and the CDR3 is as TCRdb lists it. The chain couples TRBV11-2 to TRBJ1-1. Germline lookup yields CDR1 SGHAT and CDR2 FQNNGV. The CDR3 is 14 amino acids in total, end residues counted. The CDR3 here is CASSLEGKGTEAFV.

As concerns this clone: This sequence may be a read error, since a much larger clone differs from it by one base. This rearrangement joins TRBV7-3 to TRBJ2-1, with TRBD1 identical over 9 bases. V was pared by 2 bases and J by 12 bases, with 11 bases of the junction left unmatched. Germline V lookup: CDR1 SGHTA, CDR2 FQGTGA. The CDR3 has 15 amino acids. CDR3 bases: TGTGCCAGCAGCTTACGACAGGGGGTCCGGTATGGGCAGTTCTTC. It codes for CASSLRQGVRYGQFF. The full variable domain, completed using reference TRBV7-3 and TRBJ2-1, is GAGVSQTPSNKVTEKGKYVELRCDPISGHTALYWYRQSLGQGPEFLIYFQGTGAADDSGLPNDRFFAVRPEGSVSTLKIQRTERGDSAVYLCASSLRQGVRYGQFFGPGTRLTVL.

This clone was recorded once. The CDR3 region has the DNA TGTGCCAGCAGCCCCCAAAGGGCTGGGGCCAACGTCCTGACTTTC. Encoded protein: CASSPQRAGANVLTF. V usage is TRBV7-3 and J usage is TRBJ2-6; D is unclear. CDR3 length equals 15 residues. Trimming took 5 bases from V and 2 from J, leaving 10 bases between them. In germline, CDR1 is SGHTA, CDR2 FQGTGA.

This clone was seen more than once but under ten times. DNA of the CDR3: TGCAGTGCAGAAGAGCAGGGGGGATCTAATGAAAAACTGTTTTTT. This translates into CSAEEQGGSNEKLFF. V usage is TRBV20-1 and J usage is TRBJ1-4, with 7 nucleotides matching TRBD1. The V and J ends lost 6 bases and 3 bases, in that order; junction bases with no gene match: 10. The CDR3 length is 15 residues. Germline V gives CDR1 DFQATT, CDR2 SNEGSKA (reference sequence).

This chain links TRBV18 with TRBJ2-7; possibly TRBD2 for D (6 bases). The CDR3 loop spans 15 amino acids. CDR1 is KGHSH and CDR2 is LQKENI in the germline V gene. V was pared by 3 bases and J by 0 bases, with 12 bases between. CDR3 coding DNA: TGTGCCAGCTCACCTGTGGGAGGCAACTCCTACGAGCAGTACTTC. This translates into CASSPVGGNSYEQYF. Using reference TRBV18 and TRBJ2-7 for the parts outside the CDR3, the full variable domain is NAGVMQNPRHLVRRRGQEARLRCSPMKGHSHVYWYRQLPEEGLKFMVYLQKENIIDESGMPKERFSAEFPKEGPSILRIQQVVRGDSAAYFCASSPVGGNSYEQYFGPGTRLTVT.

A few counts support this clone. The chain combines TRBV28 with TRBJ1-4, with no clear D. The germline V gene has CDR1 MDHEN and CDR2 SYDVKM. Deletions cut 7 bases from V and 1 base from J, with 13 bases between. CDR3 size: 15 residues. The CDR3 DNA is TGTGCCAGCACAACTCCGGAGGGAACTAATGAAAAACTGTTTTTT. This codes for CASTTPEGTNEKLFF.

The sample holds a few counts of this clone. The chain has TRBV18 and TRBJ1-2, with D perhaps matching TRBD1 (5 bases). V dropped 3 bases and J dropped 4 bases, with 12 bases sitting between them. The CDR3 is 14 amino acids. Germline V CDR1 and CDR2: KGHSH, LQKENI. CDR3 coding DNA: TGTGCCAGCTCACCGAAGGGACCAACCTATGGCTACACCTTC. It yields the protein CASSPKGPTYGYTF.

CDR3 DNA sequence: TGTGCCACCAGTGCCGGCAGGGGACAGGGGTTCACCGGGGAGCTGTTTTTT. This codes for CATSAGRGQGFTGELFF. V is TRBV24-1 and J is TRBJ2-2, with 10 nucleotides matching TRBD1. The CDR3 loop spans 17 amino acids. Per germline, CDR1 KGHDR and CDR2 SFDVKD. J gave up 4 bases and V 5 bases, and 9 bases lay outside the gene matches.